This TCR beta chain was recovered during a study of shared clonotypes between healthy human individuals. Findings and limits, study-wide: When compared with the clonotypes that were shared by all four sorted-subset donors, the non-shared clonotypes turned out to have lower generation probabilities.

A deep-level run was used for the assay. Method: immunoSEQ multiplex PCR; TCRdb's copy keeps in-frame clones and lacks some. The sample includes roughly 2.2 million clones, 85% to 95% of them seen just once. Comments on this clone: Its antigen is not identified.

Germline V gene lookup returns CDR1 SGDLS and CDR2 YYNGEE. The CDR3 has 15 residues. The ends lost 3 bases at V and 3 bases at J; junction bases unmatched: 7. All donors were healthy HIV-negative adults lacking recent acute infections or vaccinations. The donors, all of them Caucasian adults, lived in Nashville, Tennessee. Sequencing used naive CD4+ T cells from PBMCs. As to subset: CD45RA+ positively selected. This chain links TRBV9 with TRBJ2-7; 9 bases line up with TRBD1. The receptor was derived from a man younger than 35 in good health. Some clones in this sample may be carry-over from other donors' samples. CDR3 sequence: CASSGLTGGNYEQYF. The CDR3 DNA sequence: TGTGCCAGCAGCGGCCTGACAGGGGGAAACTACGAGCAGTACTTC.